A selection of T cell receptor beta chains follows, all from one sample in a study of CXCR3-negative and CXCR3-positive naive CD8 T cells. For each CDR3 protein, TCRdb gives one entry from its re-call of the 5' RACE reads, without DNA. Its table records some 41,000 distinct CDR3 sequences. Sequencing was performed on naive CXCR3- CD8+ T cells from blood. The receptor set was obtained from a human donor in good health. Some clones in this sample may be carry-over from other donors' samples. Both conserved end residues are part of each CDR3. The order of the fields is J gene, V gene, CDR3 protein.

TRBJ2-1,TRBV14,CASSQSLSYNEQFF
TRBJ2-7,TRBV6-5,CASSYLYGSYEQYF
TRBJ2-5,TRBV12-3/TRBV12-4,CASSMGGQGGIVETQYF
TRBJ1-5,TRBV2,CASRASGGRQPQHF
TRBJ2-5,TRBV2,CASRDFQGETQYF
TRBJ2-5,TRBV6-5,CASSYYWQGEETQYF
TRBJ2-2,TRBV28,CASSWEGVDTGELFF
TRBJ2-1,TRBV28,CASSLTSGLYNEQFF
TRBJ2-5,TRBV12-3/TRBV12-4,CASRLTISETQYF
TRBJ2-1,TRBV19,CASSMGTAGFF
TRBJ2-1,TRBV28,CASSFSRTGAIDEQFF
TRBJ1-5,TRBV2,CASRRDSNQPQHF
TRBJ2-5,TRBV12-3/TRBV12-4,CASSLGRVETQYF
TRBJ2-7,TRBV7-6,CASSFGPAYEQYF
TRBJ2-1,TRBV29-1,CSANPRDRGHEQFF
TRBJ2-7,TRBV20-1,CSALPGSGGVVAAYEQYF
TRBJ2-1,TRBV4-1,CASSQIGNEQFF
TRBJ2-3,TRBV7-3,CASSSTGGSTDTQYF
TRBJ2-7,TRBV4-2,CASSQVRTSGGEEEQYF
TRBJ2-3,TRBV20-1,CSARDLGATLADTQYF
TRBJ2-2,TRBV20-1,CSARVPLTNTGELFF
TRBJ1-2,TRBV20-1,CSARFVDRSNIRYGYTF
TRBJ2-1,TRBV27,CASSLMDGYNEQFF
TRBJ2-3,TRBV28,CASRPKPGGLTDTQYF
TRBJ1-2,TRBV12-3/TRBV12-4,CASTLGGYGYTF
TRBJ2-7,TRBV12-3/TRBV12-4,CASSLTSYEQYF
TRBJ2-1,TRBV23-1,CASSQSSSPVGGSYNEQFF
TRBJ1-2,TRBV19,CASSSGRGKNYGYTF
TRBJ1-2,TRBV7-9,CASSFQGENYGYTF
TRBJ2-1,TRBV4-1,CASSQIIRTNNEQFF
TRBJ2-3,TRBV28,CASSLSGTSGTTDTQYF
TRBJ2-3,TRBV6-4,CASSGGGSPDTQYF
TRBJ1-3,TRBV29-1,CSVGTTDSGNTIYF
TRBJ2-3,TRBV14,CASSQPPGPADTQYF
TRBJ2-7,TRBV5-1,CASRQGDSTYEQYF
TRBJ1-5,TRBV3-2,CASSYSGTGGGQPQHF
TRBJ2-5,TRBV29-1,CSVDRGEWQETQYF
TRBJ2-5,TRBV4-3,CASSRDREETQYF
TRBJ2-2,TRBV2,CASSEFRYTGELFF
TRBJ2-7,TRBV29-1,CSVGGDVGEQYF
TRBJ2-2,TRBV6-2/TRBV6-3,CASSFGNGELFF
TRBJ2-7,TRBV7-2,CASSLIAGVNEQYF
TRBJ2-7,TRBV14,CASSQEIYSKNEQYF
TRBJ2-5,TRBV28,CASSFGSQETQYF
TRBJ1-1,TRBV29-1,CSVEAEGPNTEAFF
TRBJ1-2,TRBV19,CASSGTPVRGYTF
TRBJ1-1,TRBV7-3,CASSSDSGPTEAFF
TRBJ1-6,TRBV15,CATSRENSPLHF
TRBJ2-7,TRBV20-1,CSAWDRGLSYEQYF
TRBJ2-7,TRBV7-9,CASSPMGPYEQYF
TRBJ2-1,TRBV27,CASSFSGGNEQFF
TRBJ2-3,TRBV20-1,CSARPPSGVGDTQYF
TRBJ2-3,TRBV7-9,CASSLGSGFYADTQYF
TRBJ1-1,TRBV29-1,CSVHRVGTEAFF
TRBJ2-3,TRBV14,CASSQDNSRTDTQYF
TRBJ2-4,TRBV7-9,CASSPDRNIQYF
TRBJ2-3,TRBV28,CASLTSGVADTQYF
TRBJ2-7,TRBV9,CASSGAGTGIYEQYF
TRBJ2-1,TRBV7-9,CASSSTVKGYNEQFF
TRBJ1-6,TRBV4-3,CASSQAVPGGSGSPLHF